This T cell receptor beta chain was sequenced in a study of CXCR3-negative and CXCR3-positive naive CD8 T cells. Study-wide findings and caveats: The TRB CDR3s that CXCR3-positive naive cells carried were more hydrophobic than those of CXCR3-negative naive cells. With surface CD5 comparable between naive subsets, TCR strength was estimated using properties derived from the TRB CDR3. Similar TRBV-TRBJ usage was seen in naive cells (both CXCR3-negative and CXCR3-positive), but memory cells differed.

On this clonotype itself: Its antigen is unknown.

Germline V lookup: CDR1 SEHNR, CDR2 FQNEAQ (reference sequence). The CDR3 covers 16 residues. Researchers sorted 250,000 to 350,000 cells of each CD8+ T cell subset in triplicate. TRB cDNA libraries were made by UMI-labeled 5' RACE. For each CDR3 protein, TCRdb gives one entry from its re-call of the 5' RACE reads, without DNA. The table gives around 160,000 distinct CDR3 sequences; the top ten clones make up about 0.3% of it. The receptor was derived from a human donor in good health. Some clones in this sample may be carry-over from other donors' samples. The sequencing sample was made of naive CXCR3+ CD8+ T cells from blood. Subset meaning: CD45RO-CCR7+CD27+CD95- naive CD8+ T cells expressing CXCR3 (TNR3+). The chain recombines TRBV7-9 with TRBJ1-2; the TCRdb D gene call, TRBD1, has no DNA to confirm it. The CDR3 protein is CASEGTGAFTDYGYTF.